The rows below give T cell receptor beta chains drawn from one sample of a study of blood T cell repertoires in COVID-19. Using immunoSEQ multiplex PCR, the repertoire was profiled, and TCRdb retains in-frame clones only, with some absent. The repertoire has just under 350,000 clones, about 83% of them found once; the top ten carry approximately 3.1%. Sequenced sample: peripheral blood. These receptors were collected from a man in his thirties or forties with active or convalescent COVID-19. The CDR3 runs from the conserved cysteine through the conserved F or W. Each record gives: D gene, clone size, J gene, V gene, CDR3 DNA, CDR3 protein. The D gene is left open where the match is weak. Rows give clone size only sometimes, using once, few, many, or a class for an expanded clone.

TRBD1 | few | TRBJ1-6 | TRBV4-2 | TGTGCCAGCAGCCAAGAGGACAGGGGGTTGTCACCCCTCCACTTT | CASSQEDRGLSPLHF
NA | NA | TRBJ2-7 | TRBV5-1 | TGCGCCAGCAGCTTACCCGGGACTGGAGCGTGGTCCTACGAGCAGTACTTC | CASSLPGTGAWSYEQYF
TRBD1 | NA | TRBJ2-2 | TRBV7-2 | TGTGCCAGCAGCTTACAAGGGACAGGGAACACCGGGGAGCTGTTTTTT | CASSLQGTGNTGELFF
TRBD1 | NA | TRBJ1-2 | TRBV7-9 | TGTGCCAGCCGCCCGGCCACAGGGGGATACTATGGCTACACCTTC | CASRPATGGYYGYTF
NA | NA | TRBJ1-6 | TRBV6-6 | TGTGCCAGCAGTTACCTAGGACAGAACTATAATTCACCCCTCCACTTT | CASSYLGQNYNSPLHF
TRBD1 | NA | TRBJ2-2 | TRBV7-7 | TGTGCCAGCAGCTCAACGACAGGGGGGGTGAACACCGGGGAGCTGTTTTTT | CASSSTTGGVNTGELFF
NA | NA | TRBJ1-5 | TRBV2 | TGTGCCAGCAGAACTGACAGTGACAATCAGCCCCAGCATTTT | CASRTDSDNQPQHF
NA | NA | TRBJ2-1 | TRBV9 | TGTGCCAGCAGCGTTGGGGGGTTTGGGCGGGACTCCTACAATGAGCAGTTCTTC | CASSVGGFGRDSYNEQFF
NA | NA | TRBJ2-5 | TRBV21-1 | TGTGCCAGCAGCAGGGGATGGGGGGGAGAGACCCAGTACTTC | CASSRGWGGETQYF
TRBD2 | NA | TRBJ2-6 | TRBV15 | TGTGCCACCAGCAGAGATTATGGACTAGCGGGGGGCCCCTCTGGGGCCAACGTCCTGACTTTC | CATSRDYGLAGGPSGANVLTF
NA | NA | TRBJ1-2 | TRBV4-3 | TGCGCCAGCAGCCAAGATATTGGGCGTGGCTACACCTTC | CASSQDIGRGYTF
TRBD1 | once | TRBJ2-1 | TRBV7-7 | TGTGCCAGCAGCTTATCAGGGGGCAACAATGAGCAGTTCTTC | CASSLSGGNNEQFF
TRBD1 | NA | TRBJ1-1 | TRBV6-1 | TGTGCCAGCAGTGCGGGATGGCCAGGGGGTAACACTGAAGCTTTCTTT | CASSAGWPGGNTEAFF
TRBD1 | NA | TRBJ1-4 | TRBV7-9 | TGTGCCAGCAGCCCCAATCAGGGGGCCAGTGAAAAACTGTTTTTT | CASSPNQGASEKLFF
NA | NA | TRBJ1-5 | TRBV28 | TGTGCCAGCAGTCCTCCCAATCAGCCCCAGCATTTT | CASSPPNQPQHF
NA | NA | TRBJ1-5 | TRBV19 | TGTGCCAGTAGTATGGGGGGCGGGGGCCAGCCCCAGCATTTT | CASSMGGGGQPQHF
NA | NA | TRBJ2-7 | TRBV18 | TGTGCCAGCTCACTTACGGATCGGGACTACGAGCAGTACTTC | CASSLTDRDYEQYF
TRBD1 | NA | TRBJ2-1 | TRBV29-1 | TGCAGCGTTGAGAGGACAGGGAATGAGCAGTTCTTC | CSVERTGNEQFF
TRBD1 | NA | TRBJ1-6 | TRBV27 | TGTGCCAGCAGGGTTTTCGGGACAGGGATATCCTATAATTCACCCCTCCACTTT | CASRVFGTGISYNSPLHF
TRBD2 | NA | TRBJ2-3 | TRBV24-1 | TGTGCCACCAGTGAACTAGCGGGTCGCACAGATACGCAGTATTTT | CATSELAGRTDTQYF
NA | NA | TRBJ1-2 | TRBV28 | TGTGCCAGCACCGCCTTCGGCCTACTAGACGGCTACACCTTC | CASTAFGLLDGYTF
TRBD1 | NA | TRBJ1-2 | TRBV29-1 | TGCAGCGTCGACAGGGGGCTGTATGGCTACACCTTC | CSVDRGLYGYTF
TRBD1 | NA | TRBJ1-4 | TRBV6-6 | TGTGCCAGCAGAGACGGGACAGGGGTTAATGAAAAACTGTTTTTT | CASRDGTGVNEKLFF
NA | NA | TRBJ2-1 | TRBV7-8 | TGTGCCAGCAGCATAGTAGACAATGAGCAGTTCTTC | CASSIVDNEQFF
TRBD1 | NA | TRBJ2-7 | TRBV30 | TGTGCCTGGAACCGGGACAGGGGGGACGAGCAGTACTTC | CAWNRDRGDEQYF
NA | NA | TRBJ2-3 | TRBV4-3 | TGCGCCAGCGCGGGACCCACAGATACGCAGTATTTT | CASAGPTDTQYF